The 11 T cell receptor beta chains below come from one sample, sequenced in a study of cytomegalovirus exposure and HLA in healthy donors. Primers included in the PCR were 60 Vbeta and 13 Jbeta primers. Assay: immunoSEQ multiplex PCR; the TCRdb copy retains only in-frame clones and omits some. The sample's table shows 60,000 to 70,000 clones. Sequencing was done on a sample of PBMCs. Receptors originate from a boy younger than 18 in good health and CMV-seronegative.

J is TRBJ2-7 and V is TRBV7-9, with TRBD2 identical over 9 bases. CDR3 size: 18 residues. Germline V gene data show CDR1 as SEHNR and CDR2 as FQNEAQ (reference sequence). V was pared by 1 base and J by 5 bases, with 15 bases of the junction left unmatched. Written as DNA, the CDR3 is TGTGCCAGCAGCTTAGACAAAGGCGGGAGGGTTTCCGGGAACGAGCAGTACTTC. It encodes CASSLDKGGRVSGNEQYF.

The chain combines TRBV6-1 with TRBJ2-5; TRBD1 is a possible D gene (6 bases). Germline V gene lookup returns CDR1 MNHNS and CDR2 SASEGT. Trimming shortened V by 8 bases and J by 4 bases, and 14 bases separated the two germline ends. This CDR3 has 13 residues. CDR3 sequence: CASGQSGGETQYF. CDR3 in DNA: TGTGCCAGCGGACAGAGTGGTGGAGAGACCCAGTACTTC.

The chain is built from TRBV27 and TRBJ1-5, with 7 bases aligning to TRBD1. J gave up 4 bases and V 6 bases, and 6 bases lay outside the gene matches. Germline lookup yields CDR1 MNHEY and CDR2 SMNVEV (reference sequence). CDR3 size: 14 residues. The CDR3: CASRTRTGNQPQHF. In DNA form, the CDR3 reads TGTGCCAGCAGAACGAGGACAGGTAATCAGCCCCAGCATTTT.

J is TRBJ2-7 and V is TRBV7-9; 13 bases line up with TRBD2. This CDR3 is built from 15 residues. Germline CDR1 is SEHNR and CDR2 is FQNEAQ (reference sequence). J lost 3 bases, V lost 5 bases, and 4 bases had no gene match. The CDR3 DNA reads TGTGCCAGCAGCGGCGGACTAGCGGGGGACTACGAGCAGTACTTC. Translating it yields CASSGGLAGDYEQYF.

J is TRBJ1-3 and V is TRBV18, with 8 bases lining up with TRBD1. V trimming: 3 bases; J trimming: 1 base; junction bases outside the gene matches: 2. This CDR3 spans 15 amino acids. Germline V gene data show CDR1 as KGHSH and CDR2 as LQKENI. DNA of the CDR3: TGTGCCAGCTCACCCGACAGGGGATCTGGAAACACCATATATTTT. It yields the protein CASSPDRGSGNTIYF.

CDR3 nucleotides: TGCAGCGTTAAGGGGGGGCGTAATTCACCCCTCCACTTT. Translation: CSVKGGRNSPLHF. The V gene is TRBV29-1, the J gene TRBJ1-6, with D possibly TRBD1 on 6 matching bases. The CDR3 is 13 amino acids. The ends were cut back, 5 bases at V and 6 bases at J, with 11 bases in the middle. In germline, CDR1 is SQVTM, CDR2 ANQGSEA.

The rearrangement joins TRBV27 to TRBJ1-5, with a tentative D call TRBD1 (6 bases). V lost 2 bases and J 4 bases, leaving 9 bases between the germline ends. The CDR3 is made up of 14 amino acids. Per the germline V gene, CDR1 is MNHEY and CDR2 is SMNVEV (reference sequence). The CDR3 is CASSLGRGNQPQHF. The CDR3 DNA reads TGTGCCAGCAGTTTAGGTAGGGGGAATCAGCCCCAGCATTTT.

The CDR3 DNA is TGTGCCAGCAGTTTATCGACAGGGGGGAATCAGCCCCAGCATTTT. As protein: CASSLSTGGNQPQHF. V and J are TRBV27 and TRBJ1-5; 9 bases fit TRBD1. The germline gives CDR1 MNHEY, CDR2 SMNVEV (reference sequence). V shed 0 bases, J shed 4 bases, and the junction held 1 base outside the gene matches. The CDR3 is made up of 15 amino acids.

This chain joins TRBV29-1 and TRBJ1-1; perhaps TRBD1 as D (6 bases). Germline-derived CDR1 and CDR2 are SQVTM and ANQGSEA. The CDR3 has 14 residues. V gave up 6 bases and J gave up 0 bases, with 14 bases separating them. In nucleotides, the CDR3 is TGCAGCGTCACGCAGGGGATCATGAACACTGAAGCTTTCTTT. It is translated as CSVTQGIMNTEAFF.

V gene TRBV9 combines with J gene TRBJ2-7, with TRBD1 identical over 8 bases. Germline V gene sequence: CDR1 SGDLS, CDR2 YYNGEE. The V segment lost 4 bases and the J segment 4 bases; nucleotides outside the gene matches: 7. The CDR3 is 14 amino acids. In nucleotides, the CDR3 is TGTGCCAGCAGCTCGGGACAGGACCGGTACGAGCAGTACTTC. It encodes CASSSGQDRYEQYF.

The V gene is TRBV19, the J gene TRBJ2-7, with D perhaps TRBD1 (6 bases). Per the germline V gene, CDR1 is LNHDA and CDR2 is SQIVND (reference sequence). V lost 7 bases, J lost 2 bases, and 15 bases lay in between. CDR3 size: 14 residues. CDR3 DNA sequence: TGTGCCAGTACCTCGACAGGCCGTACCTACGAGCAGTACTTC. This sequence encodes CASTSTGRTYEQYF.